The 29 T cell receptor beta chains below all came from one sample that was sequenced in a study of Ad26.COV2.S vaccination and SARS-CoV-2 variants. This sample's treatment: around 19 received Ad26.COV2.S at low or high dose, single or two shots; about 5 received placebo; per-sample allocation not given. Samples were taken on day 63 after the first vaccine or placebo injection. Method: immunoSEQ multiplex PCR; TCRdb's copy keeps in-frame clones and lacks some. The table lists about 680,000 clones, more than 80% of them singletons. This specimen consisted of peripheral blood, obtained in a trial of Ad26.COV2.S vaccine versus placebo. The receptors were gathered from a person between 18 and 60 years old who received the Ad26.COV2.S COVID-19 vaccine or a placebo.

The chain joins TRBV19 to TRBJ2-6; D gene uncertain. The CDR3 has 15 residues. The germline V gene has CDR1 LNHDA and CDR2 SQIVND (reference sequence). Trimming removed 5 bases from V and 0 bases from J, with 8 bases in between. The CDR3 coding sequence is TGTGCCAGTAGTGGGCGGTCCTCTGGGGCCAACGTCCTGACTTTC. Its translation: CASSGRSSGANVLTF.

V and J are TRBV5-1 and TRBJ1-1; D unclear. Per the germline V gene, CDR1 is SGHRS and CDR2 is YFSETQ. The V end was cut by 4 bases, the J end by 0 bases, with 19 bases between. The CDR3 has 17 residues. The CDR3 DNA is TGCGCCAGCAGCCCCAGTCCACCAGTAGGGATGAACACTGAAGCTTTCTTT. The encoded protein is CASSPSPPVGMNTEAFF.

This rearrangement joins TRBV11-2 to TRBJ2-6; D might be TRBD2 (6 bases). V was pared by 5 bases and J by 0 bases, with 17 bases between. Germline V lookup: CDR1 SGHAT, CDR2 FQNNGV. CDR3 length: 18 residues. The DNA of the CDR3 is TGTGCCAGCAGCCAGACCGCGGGGTTGAGCTCTGGGGCCAACGTCCTGACTTTC. This encodes CASSQTAGLSSGANVLTF.

V is TRBV18 and J is TRBJ2-5; 14 nucleotides agree with TRBD2. This CDR3 is built from 16 residues. Germline V lookup: CDR1 KGHSH, CDR2 LQKENI. The V segment lost 4 bases and the J segment 4 bases; nucleotides outside the gene matches: 5. CDR3 coding DNA: TGTGCCAGCTCACGGGGGACTAGCGGGAGTGGAGAGACCCAGTACTTC. It translates to CASSRGTSGSGETQYF.

The chain uses TRBV3-1 (or the pseudogene TRBV3-2) and TRBJ2-7; D gene uncertain. Germline V gives CDR1 LGHDT, CDR2 YNNKEL (reference sequence). V was cut by 1 base and J by 2 bases, with 9 bases left in between. The CDR3 totals 14 residues. The CDR3 protein is CASSQGDFAYEQYF. The CDR3 DNA is TGTGCCAGCAGCCAAGGGGATTTTGCCTACGAGCAGTACTTC.

The chain carries TRBV6-6 and TRBJ2-3; D unresolved. The CDR3 runs 12 residues. The V end was cut by 7 bases, the J end by 5 bases, with 10 bases between. CDR1 and CDR2 from the germline V gene are MNHNY and SVGAGI (reference sequence). For the CDR3, the DNA is TGTGCCAGCAACGCGATTGGAGATACGCAGTATTTT. Protein sequence: CASNAIGDTQYF.

Comment on this clone: This sample includes further DNA sequences coding for the same CDR3. The chain carries TRBV5-4 and TRBJ2-7, with D maybe TRBD1 (6 bases). This CDR3 comprises 14 residues. Per the germline V gene, CDR1 is SGHNT and CDR2 is YYREEE (reference sequence). With 2 bases removed from V and 1 base from J, the gap between germline ends came to 10 bases. The CDR3 nucleotides read TGTGCCAGCAGCTTTGGCCAGGGGTCCTACGAGCAGTACTTC. Residues: CASSFGQGSYEQYF.

This chain uses TRBV27 with TRBJ2-7; 12 positions agree with TRBD1. The trim removed 6 bases at V and 2 bases at J, leaving 5 bases unmatched. CDR1 is MNHEY, CDR2 SMNVEV, per germline (reference sequence). The CDR3 covers 15 residues. For the CDR3, the DNA is TGTGCCAGCAGCTTGGGACAGGGGGCGGCCTACGAGCAGTACTTC. Translating gives CASSLGQGAAYEQYF.

This clone was seen a handful of times. This chain links TRBV7-9 with TRBJ1-2, with D possibly matching TRBD1 (5 bases). Germline V gives CDR1 SEHNR, CDR2 FQNEAQ (reference sequence). This CDR3 has 13 amino acids. Trimming took off 3 bases at V and 6 bases at J, with 11 bases between the two ends. In DNA, the CDR3 is TGTGCCAGCAGCTTCAGCTTGGGGGATGGCTACACCTTC. The encoded protein is CASSFSLGDGYTF.

The gene calls are TRBV6-2 or TRBV6-3 and TRBJ2-7, with D unresolved. V dropped 2 bases and J dropped 5 bases, with 25 bases sitting between them. The CDR3 is 18 residues long. Germline V lookup: CDR1 MNHEY, CDR2 SVGEGT. CDR3 DNA: TGTGCCAGCAGTTACGACCACCTTGACAAAGGTCCAAGGCACGAGCAGTACTTC. Translated, it gives CASSYDHLDKGPRHEQYF.

This chain's CDR3 is CATSGLTSDPYNEQFF. Written as DNA, the CDR3 is TGTGCCACCAGTGGCCTGACTAGCGACCCCTACAATGAGCAGTTCTTC. V and J are TRBV24-1 and TRBJ2-1, with 8 positions matching TRBD2. The CDR3 covers 16 residues. Losses at the gene ends were 5 bases for V and 2 bases for J; bases not matched to a gene: 7. Germline assignment: CDR1 KGHDR and CDR2 SFDVKD.

In DNA, the CDR3 is TGCGCCAGCGGCGTTAACAAGGACATTCAGTACTTC. This gives the protein CASGVNKDIQYF. V gene TRBV5-1 combines with J gene TRBJ2-4; D ambiguous. Germline V CDR1 and CDR2: SGHRS, YFSETQ. This CDR3 has 12 residues. V was shortened by 7 bases and J by 8 bases, with 13 bases between the two germline ends.

This clone has more than one count but fewer than ten. The chain employs TRBV5-4 and TRBJ2-7; TRBD1 aligns across 12 bases. This CDR3 has 15 residues. Looked up from germline, CDR1 is SGHNT and CDR2 is YYREEE (reference sequence). The V gene end was trimmed by 5 bases and the J gene end by 5 bases; junction bases not matched to a gene: 8. Here the CDR3 DNA reads TGTGCCAGCAGAACCGGGACAGGGGGCATCGACGAGCAGTACTTC. Amino acid sequence: CASRTGTGGIDEQYF.

The chain links TRBV18 to TRBJ1-1; D is uncertain. The length of the CDR3 is 15 residues. The germline CDR1 and CDR2 sequences are KGHSH and LQKENI. V lost 0 bases to trimming and J lost 4 bases, with 12 bases between them. The chain's CDR3 is CASSPPNDRGTEAFF. The CDR3 nucleotides read TGTGCCAGCTCACCACCGAATGATCGGGGCACTGAAGCTTTCTTT.

V and J are TRBV6-5 and TRBJ2-5; 12 bases fit TRBD1. J gave up 5 bases and V 7 bases, and 2 bases lay outside the gene matches. Germline CDR1 reads MNHEY; CDR2 reads SVGAGI. The CDR3 sequence is 13 residues long. CDR3 sequence reads: CASTGQGAETQYF. CDR3 in DNA: TGTGCCAGCACGGGACAGGGGGCTGAGACCCAGTACTTC.

The chain links TRBV7-8 to TRBJ1-1, with 7 bases matching TRBD1. The CDR3 has 13 residues. V shed 4 bases, J shed 8 bases, and the junction held 7 bases outside the gene matches. CDR1 SGHVS and CDR2 FQNEAQ come from the germline V gene. The CDR3 is CASSSDRAGEAFF. CDR3 bases: TGTGCCAGCAGCTCAGACAGGGCTGGGGAAGCTTTCTTT.

The sample holds one count of this clone. The chain employs TRBV25-1 and TRBJ1-4; TRBD1 matches at 12 bases. Germline loops: CDR1 MGHDK, CDR2 SYGVNS. The ends lost 4 bases at V and 7 bases at J; junction bases unmatched: 7. CDR3 length: 16 amino acids. CDR3 sequence: CASSARDRGRVEKLFF. Here the CDR3 DNA reads TGTGCCAGCAGTGCCCGGGACAGGGGGCGGGTTGAAAAACTGTTTTTT.

This clone has a single count. The chain carries TRBV4-1 and TRBJ1-4; D is possibly TRBD1 (5 bases). Germline V gives CDR1 MGHRA, CDR2 YSYEKL. Trimming pared 1 base from V and 0 bases from J, leaving 9 bases between. This CDR3 has 16 residues. The CDR3 DNA reads TGCGCCAGCAGCCAAGTCGGAGGGGCAACTAATGAAAAACTGTTTTTT. This gives the protein CASSQVGGATNEKLFF.

This clone was seen a few times. The chain combines TRBV15 with TRBJ1-2; possible D gene TRBD1, 5 bases. The germline CDR1 and CDR2 sequences are LNHNV and YYDKDF (reference sequence). V dropped 6 bases and J dropped 11 bases, with 16 bases sitting between them. CDR3 length: 12 amino acids. This CDR3 is CATRGFDGAYTF. The CDR3 bases are TGTGCCACCAGAGGGTTTGACGGGGCGTACACCTTC.

The chain uses TRBV18 and TRBJ2-1, with a weak D call TRBD1 (6 bases). Germline loops: CDR1 KGHSH, CDR2 LQKENI. The CDR3 runs 14 residues. V lost 6 bases, J lost 4 bases, and 13 bases lay in between. The CDR3 spells CASSTGLGYNEQFF. CDR3 nucleotides: TGTGCCAGCTCGACAGGCCTGGGTTACAATGAGCAGTTCTTC.

This chain links TRBV27 with TRBJ2-5; the D is unclear. The CDR3 extends over 14 amino acids. Trimming cost V 6 bases and J 4 bases, with 15 bases left between them. Germline-derived CDR1 and CDR2 are MNHEY and SMNVEV (reference sequence). This chain's CDR3 is CASSPGGSPETQYF. In DNA, the CDR3 is TGTGCCAGCAGCCCAGGCGGTAGCCCAGAGACCCAGTACTTC.

The V gene is TRBV19, the J gene TRBJ2-7; tentatively, D is TRBD2 (5 bases). There are 14 residues in the CDR3. The germline V gene has CDR1 LNHDA and CDR2 SQIVND (reference sequence). Trimming left V 3 bases short and J 0 bases short, with 9 bases between. The CDR3 bases are TGTGCCAGTAGTATCGGACTCCTCTCCTACGAGCAGTACTTC. Protein: CASSIGLLSYEQYF.

The chain combines TRBV14 with TRBJ2-5, with D perhaps TRBD1 or TRBD2 (5 bases each). The CDR3 totals 17 residues. V shed 0 bases and J shed 5 bases, with 19 bases lying between them. Germline V gene lookup returns CDR1 SGHDN and CDR2 FVKESK. The CDR3 bases are TGTGCCAGCAGCCAAGATAGAGCTTGGGGGTTTGCGGAGACCCAGTACTTC. It encodes CASSQDRAWGFAETQYF. Full variable domain (remainder filled in from reference TRBV14 and TRBJ2-5): EAGVTQFPSHSVIEKGQTVTLRCDPISGHDNLYWYRRVMGKEIKFLLHFVKESKQDESGMPNNRFLAERTGGTYSTLKVQPAELEDSGVYFCASSQDRAWGFAETQYFGPGTRLLVL.

The J gene is TRBJ2-1, the V gene TRBV25-1; no clear D. CDR3 length: 12 residues. Trimming stripped 5 bases from V and 9 bases from J, with 11 bases between. Germline assignment: CDR1 MGHDK and CDR2 SYGVNS. CDR3 amino acids: CASSFLAGEQFF. CDR3 DNA: TGTGCCAGCAGTTTCTTAGCTGGTGAGCAGTTCTTC. The full variable domain, completed using reference TRBV25-1 and TRBJ2-1, is EADIYQTPRYLVIGTGKKITLECSQTMGHDKMYWYQQDPGMELHLIHYSYGVNSTEKGDLSSESTVSRIRTEHFPLTLESARPSHTSQYLCASSFLAGEQFFGPGTRLTVL.

This clone has only a few counts. V is TRBV6-4 and J is TRBJ1-1; D unclear. V was pared by 6 bases and J by 1 base, with 12 bases between. The CDR3 is 14 residues long. Looked up from germline, CDR1 is MRHNA and CDR2 is SNTAGT. The CDR3 spells CASRDRAGNTEAFF. CDR3 sequence (DNA): TGTGCCAGCAGGGATAGGGCAGGGAACACTGAAGCTTTCTTT.

This rearrangement joins TRBV6-2 or TRBV6-3 to TRBJ2-2; a possible D gene is TRBD1 (6 bases). V was clipped by 8 bases and J by 4 bases, with 17 bases between them. This CDR3 spans 15 amino acids. The germline V gene encodes CDR1 MNHEY and CDR2 SVGEGT. CDR3 DNA sequence: TGTGCCAGCCGCCGAACGGGACAAGGCACCGGGGAGCTGTTTTTT. It encodes CASRRTGQGTGELFF.

Concerning this clone: This sample includes further DNA sequences coding for the same CDR3. The chain uses TRBV10-2 and TRBJ1-1; D perhaps matches TRBD1 (6 bases). CDR3 length: 13 residues. Germline V gene data show CDR1 as WSHSY and CDR2 as SAAADI. The V end was cut by 6 bases, the J end by 2 bases, with 10 bases between. CDR3 sequence: CASSEQGNTEAFF. The CDR3 DNA reads TGCGCCAGCAGCGAACAGGGCAACACTGAAGCTTTCTTT.

This clone appeared a few times. Additional DNA sequences in this sample encode the identical CDR3. The rearrangement uses TRBV30 and TRBJ1-6; D is undetermined. The V and J ends lost 0 bases and 6 bases respectively, with 6 bases between them. The CDR3 spans 13 residues. Germline V gene lookup returns CDR1 GTSNPN and CDR2 SVGIG (reference sequence). The DNA for the CDR3 is TGTGCCTGGAGTGTACGAGCTAATTCACCCCTCCACTTT. Its protein is CAWSVRANSPLHF.

The genes are TRBV9 and TRBJ1-1; TRBD1 is a possible D gene (5 bases). This CDR3 comprises 15 residues. Trimming left V 0 bases short and J 5 bases short, with 14 bases between. From germline, CDR1 is SGDLS and CDR2 YYNGEE. CDR3 protein: CASSVDRTGITEAFF. The CDR3 DNA is TGTGCCAGCAGCGTAGACAGGACGGGGATTACTGAAGCTTTCTTT.